Included here is one T cell receptor (beta chain) sequence, with context. This CDR3 is built from 12 residues. V shed 3 bases and J shed 4 bases, with 5 bases lying between them. Germline assignment: CDR1 KGHDR and CDR2 SFDVKD. The sample comes from a study of blood T cell repertoires in COVID-19. Overall study context: PBMCs, B-cell-depleted T cells, or T cells provided the cDNA or gDNA that made up the material.

In the authors' methods: Reference gene primer amplification in the assay estimated nucleated cell counts. Sequencing used immunoSEQ multiplex PCR; TCRdb keeps in-frame clones, though not all of them. The DNA gave D and trimming, while V, J and clone size come from that table. The table lists about 270,000 clones, about 83% of them singletons. Sequencing was done on a sample of peripheral blood. The chain carries TRBV24-1 and TRBJ1-2; the D is unclear. This sequence originates from a woman in her forties or fifties who had recovered from COVID-19. In nucleotides, the CDR3 is TGTGCCACCAGTGATCCGGGCTATGGCTACACCTTC. Translating it yields CATSDPGYGYTF.